This entry is about one TCR beta chain. Its specificity is not known. The ends lost 0 bases at V and 3 bases at J; junction bases unmatched: 6. Germline CDR1 reads SGHDT; CDR2 reads YYEEEE. CDR3 length equals 17 residues. This record belongs to a study of resident and recirculating memory T cells in vitiligo. The overall study: Each patient gave two lesional and two nonlesional epidermal shave biopsies, plus PBMCs.

Patients had received no treatment within the previous three months. Only in-frame clones appear in the TCRdb table, and some are missing; sequencing was by immunoSEQ multiplex PCR. The table has tens of thousands of clones, around 92% seen once. Study-level points and caveats: Vitiligo lesions lacked a unique dominant clone, and clonality varied. TCR sequences were not conserved across biopsy sites or patients.

The sequence was obtained from a male donor with vitiligo. The chain recombines TRBV5-6 with TRBJ1-1, with TRBD1 matching over 12 bases. Material for sequencing was blood. In DNA, the CDR3 is TGTGCCAGCAGCTTGGCCGGGACAGGGGGCCCCTACACTGAAGCTTTCTTT. Translating it yields CASSLAGTGGPYTEAFF.